Described below is a single TCR beta chain sequence and its context. Method: immunoSEQ multiplex PCR; TCRdb's copy keeps in-frame clones and lacks some. The table lists about 190,000 clones, about 89% of them singletons, with over 1.5% in the top ten. This record belongs to a study of control samples from healthy donors and cancer patients. The V and J ends lost 0 bases and 0 bases respectively, with 15 bases between them. Per the germline V gene, CDR1 is SGHTA and CDR2 is FQGNSA. The CDR3 contains 17 residues. The material sequenced was blood. J is TRBJ2-7 and V is TRBV7-2, with D possibly TRBD1 on 7 matching bases. The sequence was obtained from a man aged 25-45 years in good health. The CDR3 loop reads CASSLAIRQGGSYEQYF. The CDR3 DNA is TGTGCCAGCAGCTTAGCCATTCGGCAGGGGGGCTCCTACGAGCAGTACTTC.